These 17 T cell receptor beta chains share one sample of origin, sequenced in a study of PD-L1 blockade in urothelial cancer. Clones were sequenced by immunoSEQ multiplex PCR, and TCRdb holds only the in-frame ones, with some missing. In the table there are about 71,000 clones, roughly 89% of which are singletons. The sequencing here drew on PBMCs, taken around atezolizumab (anti-PD-L1) treatment. These receptors came from a man in his sixties with urothelial cancer.

This clone was observed a few times. The chain joins TRBV9 to TRBJ1-2, with D possibly matching TRBD1 (6 bases). The CDR3 has 14 residues. V was clipped by 0 bases and J by 6 bases, with 12 bases between them. Germline V CDR1 and CDR2: SGDLS, YYNGEE. In DNA form, the CDR3 reads TGTGCCAGCAGCGTAGGGGGGGGCTGGAATGGCTACACCTTC. Translating gives CASSVGGGWNGYTF.

V gene TRBV28 combines with J gene TRBJ1-1; the match to TRBD1 covers 8 bases. Germline lookup yields CDR1 MDHEN and CDR2 SYDVKM. The CDR3 consists of 14 residues. V lost 7 bases to trimming and J lost 5 bases; unmatched junction nucleotides: 9. CDR3 residues: CASTRTGGRTEAFF. CDR3 in DNA: TGTGCCAGCACCCGAACAGGGGGAAGGACTGAAGCTTTCTTT.

This clone has more than one count but fewer than ten. The V call is TRBV27, the J call TRBJ1-1, with D uncertain. The CDR3 spans 14 residues. V dropped 2 bases and J dropped 4 bases, with 11 bases sitting between them. CDR1 MNHEY and CDR2 SMNVEV come from the germline V gene (reference sequence). CDR3 residues: CASSLALASTEAFF. Here the CDR3 DNA reads TGTGCCAGCAGTTTAGCGTTAGCGAGCACTGAAGCTTTCTTT.

This chain connects TRBV19 to TRBJ2-1; 8 nucleotides align to TRBD2. V shed 3 bases and J 8 bases; nucleotides not matched to a gene: 9. CDR1 and CDR2 from the germline V gene are LNHDA and SQIVND (reference sequence). The CDR3 covers 15 residues. CDR3 amino acids: CASSMPAGVVDEQFF. DNA of the CDR3: TGTGCCAGTAGTATGCCAGCGGGAGTGGTGGATGAGCAGTTCTTC. The entire variable domain, with the rest obtained from reference TRBV19 and TRBJ2-1, is as follows: DGGITQSPKYLFRKEGQNVTLSCEQNLNHDAMYWYRQDPGQGLRLIYYSQIVNDFQKGDIAEGYSVSREKKESFPLTVTSAQKNPTAFYLCASSMPAGVVDEQFFGPGTRLTVL.

J is TRBJ1-5 and V is TRBV7-2; 7 bases map to TRBD1. Germline V lookup: CDR1 SGHTA, CDR2 FQGNSA. The CDR3 covers 15 residues. V lost 1 base, J lost 6 bases, and 6 bases stayed unmatched. CDR3 loop: CASSLGQGMSQPQHF. The CDR3 nucleotides read TGTGCCAGCAGCTTAGGACAGGGAATGAGTCAGCCCCAGCATTTT.

V gene TRBV28 combines with J gene TRBJ2-7, with a possible D match to TRBD1 (9 bases). Between the trimmed V and J ends, which lost 6 bases and 5 bases, there was a span of 20 bases. This CDR3 spans 15 amino acids. The germline V gene has CDR1 MDHEN and CDR2 SYDVKM. The CDR3 bases are TGTGCCAGCAGCTCGGGGGGGACAGGGACCCACGAGCAGTACTTC. Translating gives CASSSGGTGTHEQYF.

This chain links TRBV28 with TRBJ1-4; D might be TRBD1 (6 bases). The V gene's germline CDR1 is MDHEN and CDR2 SYDVKM. There are 14 residues in the CDR3. V was cut by 2 bases and J by 2 bases, with 6 bases left in between. CDR3 sequence: CASSLGGTNEKLFF. The CDR3 region has the DNA TGTGCCAGCAGTTTAGGGGGCACTAATGAAAAACTGTTTTTT.

The genes are TRBV19 and TRBJ2-7; TRBD1 matches 9 bases. The germline V gene has CDR1 LNHDA and CDR2 SQIVND (reference sequence). V shed 5 bases and J 4 bases; nucleotides not matched to a gene: 9. CDR3 length: 15 amino acids. The CDR3 is CASSSPTGGRYEQYF. DNA of the CDR3: TGTGCCAGTAGTTCACCGACAGGGGGGCGGTACGAGCAGTACTTC.

The chain carries TRBV5-1 and TRBJ1-4; 7 bases are shared with TRBD1. Germline V gene data show CDR1 as SGHRS and CDR2 as YFSETQ. This CDR3 comprises 16 residues. V shed 2 bases and J 7 bases; nucleotides not matched to a gene: 11. The CDR3 is CASSFNGQGEGEKLFF. The CDR3 DNA reads as TGCGCCAGCAGCTTCAACGGCCAGGGGGAAGGTGAAAAACTGTTTTTT.

This chain uses TRBV7-9 with TRBJ2-5; TRBD1 matches at 9 bases. The CDR3 sequence is 15 residues long. V trimming: 5 bases; J trimming: 4 bases; junction bases outside the gene matches: 8. The germline V gene has CDR1 SEHNR and CDR2 FQNEAQ (reference sequence). Written as DNA, the CDR3 is TGTGCCAGCAGCGTACAACAGGGGGCGCGAGAGACCCAGTACTTC. It specifies CASSVQQGARETQYF.

The V and J genes are TRBV5-6 and TRBJ2-7, with 9 bases fitting TRBD1. This CDR3 has 16 residues. The trim removed 4 bases at V and 3 bases at J, leaving 11 bases unmatched. Germline V gene data show CDR1 as SGHDT and CDR2 as YYEEEE. CDR3 loop: CASSTYSWTGDYEQYF. The CDR3, as DNA: TGTGCCAGCAGCACTTATAGTTGGACAGGGGACTACGAGCAGTACTTC. Full variable domain (rest looked up from reference TRBV5-6 and TRBJ2-7): DAGVTQSPTHLIKTRGQQVTLRCSPKSGHDTVSWYQQALGQGPQFIFQYYEEEERQRGNFPDRFSGHQFPNYSSELNVNALLLGDSALYLCASSTYSWTGDYEQYFGPGTRLTVT.

The rearrangement joins TRBV6-5 to TRBJ1-1, with D hard to call. CDR1 and CDR2 (germline): MNHEY, SVGAGI. Trimming removed 2 bases from V and 4 bases from J, with 8 bases in between. This CDR3 has 13 residues. CDR3 DNA sequence: TGTGCCAGCAGTTACAGCTGGAGCACTGAAGCTTTCTTT. It translates to CASSYSWSTEAFF.

This chain links TRBV2 with TRBJ2-1, with 11 bases lining up with TRBD1. V shed 8 bases, J shed 7 bases, and the junction held 10 bases outside the gene matches. In germline, CDR1 is SNHLY, CDR2 FYNNEI. The CDR3 consists of 15 residues. The CDR3 reads CASRPGQGVLNEQFF. CDR3 nucleotide sequence: TGTGCCAGCCGGCCGGGACAGGGGGTGCTGAATGAGCAGTTCTTC.

The chain combines TRBV7-2 with TRBJ2-7, with TRBD1 as a possible D gene (6 bases). The V end lost 1 base, the J end lost 2 bases, and 9 bases lay between the germline ends. CDR3 length: 14 residues. Germline assignment: CDR1 SGHTA and CDR2 FQGNSA. The DNA of the CDR3 is TGTGCCAGCAGCTTAGAACAGGGTCCCTACGAGCAGTACTTC. It encodes CASSLEQGPYEQYF.

The table lists this clone with a count of one. The rearrangement uses TRBV18 and TRBJ1-3; D ambiguous. This CDR3 is 15 amino acids long. Germline lookup yields CDR1 KGHSH and CDR2 LQKENI. Trimming removed 2 bases at V and 0 bases at J, with 8 bases between. CDR3 nucleotides: TGTGCCAGCTCACCAGGGCGCATCTCTGGAAACACCATATATTTT. It encodes CASSPGRISGNTIYF. Filled out from reference TRBV18 and TRBJ1-3, the complete variable domain reads NAGVMQNPRHLVRRRGQEARLRCSPMKGHSHVYWYRQLPEEGLKFMVYLQKENIIDESGMPKERFSAEFPKEGPSILRIQQVVRGDSAAYFCASSPGRISGNTIYFGEGSWLTVV.

The chain employs TRBV25-1 and TRBJ2-1, with TRBD2 matching 14 bases. CDR1 and CDR2 from the germline V gene are MGHDK and SYGVNS. V lost 2 bases to trimming and J lost 5 bases; unmatched junction nucleotides: 5. This CDR3 is 17 amino acids long. The CDR3 DNA reads TGTGCCAGCAGTGAACTGACTAGCGGGGGGGCCGACAATGAGCAGTTCTTC. This translates into CASSELTSGGADNEQFF.

The rearrangement uses TRBV10-1 and TRBJ1-1; TRBD1 is a possible D gene (5 bases). V dropped 0 bases and J dropped 1 base, with 9 bases sitting between them. There are 15 residues in the CDR3. The germline V gene has CDR1 WNHNN and CDR2 SYGVQD (reference sequence). Here the CDR3 reads CASSESGLPNTEAFF. CDR3 in DNA: TGCGCCAGCAGTGAGTCGGGACTTCCGAACACTGAAGCTTTCTTT.